A single sample gave rise to the 23 T cell receptor beta chains below, sequenced in a study of Ad26.COV2.S vaccination and SARS-CoV-2 variants. Clones were read by immunoSEQ multiplex PCR, and TCRdb kept only the in-frame ones, dropping some. Seen here are about 680,000 clones, around 89% observed once, and the top ten hold about 1.5%. Specified treatment: roughly 20 received Ad26.COV2.S at low or high dose, single or two shots; about five received placebo; per-sample allocation not given. Sampling occurred on day 63 after the first vaccine or placebo injection. Sample: peripheral blood, taken in a trial of Ad26.COV2.S vaccine versus placebo. The origin of the receptors is a person aged 18-65 years who received the Ad26.COV2.S COVID-19 vaccine or a placebo.

This clone was counted once. The rearrangement joins TRBV9 to TRBJ1-2; D perhaps matches TRBD1 (6 bases). The CDR3 is 14 residues long. Trimming pared 3 bases from V and 5 bases from J, leaving 14 bases between. The germline V gene has CDR1 SGDLS and CDR2 YYNGEE. CDR3 amino acids: CASSGLRGAYGYTF. The DNA for the CDR3 is TGTGCCAGCAGCGGCCTACGGGGGGCGTATGGCTACACCTTC.

The chain links TRBV24-1 to TRBJ1-4, with 7 bases fitting TRBD1. The CDR3 runs 15 residues. V shed 2 bases, J shed 4 bases, and the junction held 3 bases outside the gene matches. Germline V gene lookup returns CDR1 KGHDR and CDR2 SFDVKD. Here the CDR3 DNA reads TGTGCCACCAGTGATTCCAGGACAGGTAATGAAAAACTGTTTTTT. Protein sequence: CATSDSRTGNEKLFF.

There are a few counts of this clone. Other DNA sequences in the same sample also yield this CDR3. The V gene is TRBV19, the J gene TRBJ2-3; 10 bases fit TRBD1. The CDR3 spans 13 residues. Germline V gives CDR1 LNHDA, CDR2 SQIVND (reference sequence). With V trimmed by 6 bases and J by 3 bases, 0 bases remained unmatched. CDR3 residues: CASRDRGTDTQYF. DNA of the CDR3: TGTGCCAGTAGGGACAGGGGGACAGATACGCAGTATTTT.

The rearrangement joins TRBV7-9 to TRBJ1-1; D call uncertain. CDR1 is SEHNR and CDR2 is FQNEAQ in the germline V gene (reference sequence). V dropped 2 bases and J dropped 8 bases, with 12 bases sitting between them. This CDR3 spans 13 amino acids. This CDR3 is CASSLSQVLEAFF. Here the CDR3 DNA reads TGTGCCAGCAGCTTATCGCAGGTCCTCGAAGCTTTCTTT.

V and J are TRBV4-1 and TRBJ2-7, with 7 nucleotides matching TRBD1. Trimming at V came to 5 bases and at J to 6 bases, leaving 4 bases not matched to a gene. CDR1 MGHRA and CDR2 YSYEKL come from the germline V gene. The CDR3 is made up of 12 amino acids. The CDR3 DNA follows: TGCGCCAGCAGCTGCGGACAGGTCGAGCAGTACTTC. This gives the protein CASSCGQVEQYF.

The chain links TRBV27 to TRBJ1-1; tentative D call: TRBD1 (5 bases). CDR1 is MNHEY and CDR2 is SMNVEV in the germline V gene (reference sequence). This CDR3 region has 15 residues. With 2 bases removed from V and 5 bases from J, the gap between germline ends came to 15 bases. CDR3 sequence (DNA): TGTGCCAGCAGTTTACATGGGACCCTCGGGACTGAAGCTTTCTTT. It specifies CASSLHGTLGTEAFF.

The chain uses TRBV19 and TRBJ2-6; 8 bases fit TRBD1. The CDR3 is 17 residues long. CDR1 is LNHDA, CDR2 SQIVND, per germline (reference sequence). The V segment lost 7 bases and the J segment 2 bases; nucleotides outside the gene matches: 10. CDR3 residues: CASKGGTGRTGANVLTF. The CDR3 nucleotides are TGTGCCAGTAAAGGCGGGACAGGCCGAACTGGGGCCAACGTCCTGACTTTC.

This chain joins TRBV5-1 and TRBJ2-7, with no clear D. The germline gives CDR1 SGHRS, CDR2 YFSETQ. The CDR3 is 15 residues long. V gave up 2 bases and J gave up 2 bases, with 14 bases separating them. Written as DNA, the CDR3 is TGCGCCAGCAGCTTTGGGGTCACGGGTACCTACGAGCAGTACTTC. It translates to CASSFGVTGTYEQYF. The variable domain in full, with the rest retrieved from reference TRBV5-1 and TRBJ2-7, is KAGVTQTPRYLIKTRGQQVTLSCSPISGHRSVSWYQQTPGQGLQFLFEYFSETQRNKGNFPGRFSGRQFSNSRSEMNVSTLELGDSALYLCASSFGVTGTYEQYFGPGTRLTVT.

V and J are TRBV2 and TRBJ2-7, with 8 bases matching TRBD1. Germline lookup yields CDR1 SNHLY and CDR2 FYNNEI. The CDR3 runs 12 residues. Trimming took 6 bases from V and 6 from J; bases not matched to a gene: 4. The CDR3 protein is CASRATGVEQYF. The CDR3 DNA follows: TGTGCCAGCAGAGCGACAGGGGTCGAGCAGTACTTC.

The chain uses TRBV5-1 and TRBJ2-3; D not resolved. Per germline, CDR1 SGHRS and CDR2 YFSETQ. The CDR3 covers 12 residues. Trimming removed 4 bases from V and 6 bases from J, with 9 bases in between. CDR3 in DNA: TGCGCCAGCAGCATGGATTTGGATACGCAGTATTTT. Protein product: CASSMDLDTQYF.

The chain couples TRBV18 to TRBJ2-6; D not resolved. Deletions cut 5 bases from V and 0 bases from J, with 11 bases between. Germline CDR1 KGHSH, CDR2 LQKENI. This CDR3 is built from 16 residues. In DNA form, the CDR3 reads TGTGCCAGCTCATCACTTTACATCTCTGGGGCCAACGTCCTGACTTTC. Protein: CASSSLYISGANVLTF.

V and J are TRBV20-1 and TRBJ1-5; no clear D gene. The germline CDR1 and CDR2 sequences are DFQATT and SNEGSKA (reference sequence). This CDR3 comprises 11 residues. The germline V and J ends were trimmed by 1 base and 9 bases, with 7 bases remaining between them. CDR3 sequence reads: CSARGSGPQHF. The CDR3 nucleotides are TGCAGTGCTAGAGGCTCTGGGCCCCAGCATTTT.

The V gene is TRBV7-8, the J gene TRBJ2-2, with D unclear. Germline CDR1 and CDR2: SGHVS and FQNEAQ. The V gene lost 3 bases and the J gene lost 1 base, with 9 bases spanning the gap. This CDR3 has 15 residues. CDR3 bases: TGTGCCAGCAGCTTCGCCAAGGGGAACACCGGGGAGCTGTTTTTT. Translation gives CASSFAKGNTGELFF.

The chain uses TRBV6-5 and TRBJ1-3; no definite D call. V lost 6 bases and J 2 bases, leaving 8 bases between the germline ends. The CDR3 runs to 13 residues. Germline V CDR1 and CDR2: MNHEY, SVGAGI. The CDR3 sequence is CASRITAGNTIYF. The CDR3 DNA reads TGTGCCAGCAGAATCACCGCTGGAAACACCATATATTTT.

The genes are TRBV2 and TRBJ2-7; tentatively, D is TRBD2 (6 bases). V was trimmed by 7 bases and J by 3 bases, leaving 13 bases between them. The CDR3 extends over 13 amino acids. Germline-derived CDR1 and CDR2 are SNHLY and FYNNEI. As DNA, the CDR3 is TGTGCCAGCACACCAGCGGGCGTCTACGAGCAGTACTTC. Protein: CASTPAGVYEQYF.

The chain has TRBV4-3 and TRBJ1-1, with TRBD1 matching over 9 bases. This CDR3 region has 16 residues. The V gene's germline CDR1 is LGHNA and CDR2 YSLEER. The ends lost 0 bases at V and 6 bases at J; junction bases unmatched: 8. The DNA for the CDR3 is TGCGCCAGCAGCCAAGAATTTGGGACAGGGAGGTCTGAAGCTTTCTTT. It yields the protein CASSQEFGTGRSEAFF.

The chain links TRBV2 to TRBJ1-2; the D is unclear. The V end was cut by 8 bases, the J end by 7 bases, with 8 bases between. Germline CDR1 and CDR2: SNHLY and FYNNEI. The CDR3 loop spans 10 amino acids. The CDR3 is CASRIFGYTF. The CDR3 nucleotides read TGTGCCAGCCGGATCTTTGGCTACACCTTC.

Only a few counts were recorded for this clone. Distinct nucleotide sequences in the sample also encode this CDR3. V is TRBV12-3 or TRBV12-4 and J is TRBJ1-2; a weak D match, TRBD1 (6 bases). Trimming left V 5 bases short and J 8 bases short, with 12 bases between. The CDR3 has 12 residues. The CDR3 DNA sequence: TGTGCCAGCAGTCTCGAGGGGGGCGGCTACACCTTC. Translated: CASSLEGGGYTF.

The chain has TRBV5-5 and TRBJ1-6, with 7 nucleotides matching TRBD1. Trimming cost V 4 bases and J 5 bases; bases outside gene matches: 12. Germline loops: CDR1 SGHKS, CDR2 YYEKEE (reference sequence). The CDR3 runs to 17 residues. CDR3 nucleotides: TGTGCCAGCAGCCCCGGAGGGGACAGAGCTAATAATTCACCCCTCCACTTT. It is translated as CASSPGGDRANNSPLHF.

V and J are TRBV9 and TRBJ1-1, with 9 bases fitting TRBD1. The CDR3 loop spans 13 amino acids. The J segment lost 5 bases and the V segment lost 4 bases, leaving 3 bases of the junction unmatched. Germline V gene sequence: CDR1 SGDLS, CDR2 YYNGEE. The CDR3 loop reads CASSWDRVTEAFF. CDR3 sequence (DNA): TGTGCCAGCAGCTGGGACAGGGTAACTGAAGCTTTCTTT.

With respect to this clone: Additional DNA sequences in this sample encode the identical CDR3. The rearrangement links TRBV7-9 to TRBJ2-5, with a possible D match to TRBD2 (7 bases). Trimming shortened V by 5 bases and J by 5 bases, and 12 bases separated the two germline ends. There are 13 residues in the CDR3. CDR1 is SEHNR and CDR2 is FQNEAQ in the germline V gene (reference sequence). For the CDR3, the DNA is TGTGCCAGCAGCCTAGGGGGAGGGGAGACCCAGTACTTC. This sequence encodes CASSLGGGETQYF.

There are a few counts of this clone. This chain links TRBV6-5 with TRBJ2-3; the D is unclear. Germline V gene data show CDR1 as MNHEY and CDR2 as SVGAGI. The germline V and J ends were trimmed by 0 bases and 4 bases, with 8 bases remaining between them. This CDR3 is 14 amino acids long. CDR3 region: CASSYSGSADTQYF. CDR3 DNA: TGTGCCAGCAGTTACTCAGGGTCCGCAGATACGCAGTATTTT.

The chain employs TRBV29-1 and TRBJ2-3; D might be TRBD2 (7 bases). The V gene's germline CDR1 is SQVTM and CDR2 ANQGSEA. The CDR3 consists of 14 residues. Trimming took 4 bases from V and 2 from J, leaving 13 bases between them. DNA for the CDR3: TGCAGCGTTGGGGAGGGGGGTCTCACAGATACGCAGTATTTT. It yields the protein CSVGEGGLTDTQYF.